This TCR beta chain stems from a study of OX40 agonist ivuxolimab in advanced cancers. Assay: immunoSEQ multiplex PCR; the TCRdb copy retains only in-frame clones and omits some. Of 67,000 or so clones in the sample, approximately 89% were seen once. Looked up from germline, CDR1 is SGHVS and CDR2 is FNYEAQ. V was clipped by 5 bases and J by 8 bases; unmatched bases: 13. CDR3 length equals 16 residues. Sequences were derived from CD4+ or CD8+ T cells sorted from blood, sampled in a trial of the OX40 agonist ivuxolimab. The V gene is TRBV7-6, the J gene TRBJ2-4, with 9 bases aligning to TRBD2. The clonotype was recovered from an adult with an advanced solid tumor such as melanoma, head and neck, liver or kidney cancer. Here the CDR3 reads CASSQTRAGGRDIQYF. Here the CDR3 DNA reads TGTGCCAGCAGCCAGACCCGAGCGGGGGGACGGGACATTCAGTACTTC. Full variable domain (missing parts from reference TRBV7-6 and TRBJ2-4): GAGVSQSPRYKVTKRGQDVALRCDPISGHVSLYWYRQALGQGPEFLTYFNYEAQQDKSGLPNDRFSAERPEGSISTLTIQRTEQRDSAMYRCASSQTRAGGRDIQYFGAGTRLSVL.